Listed below are T cell receptor beta chains from one sample, sequenced in a study of a mutant IDH1 vaccine in newly diagnosed glioma. The table came from immunoSEQ multiplex PCR; TCRdb's copy has only in-frame clones and leaves some out. The sample has some 50,000 clones; around three fifths are singletons. The antigens for these receptors are not known. The material was peripheral blood mononuclear cells (PBMCs), obtained from a glioma patient whose treatment included an IDH1 peptide vaccine. These receptor sequences come from a man aged 35-49 years with glioma. Some clones in this sample may be carry-over from other donors' samples. CDR3s include the opening cysteine and the closing phenylalanine or tryptophan. A D gene is named only where the DNA matches it firmly. Some rows have no size entry. The others give once, few or many, or a class for an expanded clone.

V gene	clone size	D gene	J gene	CDR3 length	CDR3 DNA	CDR3 protein
TRBV7-9	-	-	TRBJ2-6	16	TGTGCCAGCACCCTAGTGGGGAGCTCTGGGGCCAACGTCCTGACTTTC	CASTLVGSSGANVLTF
TRBV30	few	-	TRBJ1-1	13	TGTGCCTGGAGTGTACGGGGTCCCACTGAAGCTTTCTTT	CAWSVRGPTEAFF
TRBV2	once	-	TRBJ2-3	15	TGTGCCAGCAGTGCCACGGGACTTCACACAGATACGCAGTATTTT	CASSATGLHTDTQYF
TRBV27	-	-	TRBJ1-2	15	TGTGCCAGCAGCCCCGAGTACAAAGGGTTATGGGGCTACACCTTC	CASSPEYKGLWGYTF
TRBV7-6	-	TRBD2	TRBJ2-3	17	TGTGCCAGCACCAGTTGGGCTAGCGGGGATAGCACAGATACGCAGTATTTT	CASTSWASGDSTDTQYF
TRBV6-5	few	-	TRBJ1-3	13	TGTGCTAGCAGTTATGGGGCTGGAAACACCATATATTTT	CASSYGAGNTIYF
TRBV29-1	few	-	TRBJ1-4	15	TGCACCTCCTCCGGGACCGTGGGGTCTTACGAAAAACTGTTTTTT	CTSSGTVGSYEKLFF
TRBV5-4	-	TRBD2	TRBJ2-7	14	TGTGCCAGCAGCTTGAGGCGGGGGGGCGGCGAGCAGTACTTC	CASSLRRGGGEQYF
TRBV7-8	-	-	TRBJ1-1	13	TGTGCCAGCAGCTCTCGGATGAACACTGAAGCTTTCTTT	CASSSRMNTEAFF
TRBV18	-	-	TRBJ2-3	14	TGTGCCAGCTCACTAGTGGAGAGCACAGATACGCAGTATTTT	CASSLVESTDTQYF
TRBV4-1	-	TRBD2	TRBJ2-7	18	TGCGCCAGCAGCCAAGATCCCCCCTCTAGCGGGGGGAACTACGAGCAGTACTTC	CASSQDPPSSGGNYEQYF
TRBV5-1	-	-	TRBJ1-3	16	TGCGCCAGCAGCCCCCAGGCGTCGATCTCTGGAAACACCATATATTTT	CASSPQASISGNTIYF
TRBV5-4	-	-	TRBJ2-5	15	TGTGCCAGCAGCTTGGGAGGGACCGGACAAGAGACCCAGTACTTC	CASSLGGTGQETQYF
TRBV5-4	few	-	TRBJ1-2	17	TGTGCCAGCAGCTTGGACGGTACAGGGTGGCGCCTCTATGGCTACACCTTC	CASSLDGTGWRLYGYTF
TRBV4-2	-	TRBD2	TRBJ2-3	18	TGTGCCAGCAGCCAAGCCTCAAGGGGTAGCGGGGGGGCAGATACGCAGTATTTT	CASSQASRGSGGADTQYF
TRBV25-1	-	-	TRBJ1-2	14	TGTGCCAGCAGTCCTCACAGGGACATTTCTGGCTACACCTTC	CASSPHRDISGYTF
TRBV6-5	-	-	TRBJ2-7	14	TGTGCCAGCAGGGAGGGGCCCGTAGGATACGAGCAGTACTTC	CASREGPVGYEQYF
TRBV7-9	-	-	TRBJ2-7	13	TGTGCCAGCAGCTTGGGGGACCAATACGAGCAGTACTTC	CASSLGDQYEQYF
TRBV6-1	few	-	TRBJ1-1	12	TGTGCCAGCAGCGAGGACAGCACTGAAGCTTTCTTT	CASSEDSTEAFF
TRBV5-4	once	TRBD2	TRBJ2-3	14	TGTGCCAGCAGCAGCGGGGTGGGCACAGATACGCAGTATTTT	CASSSGVGTDTQYF
TRBV30	-	-	TRBJ1-5	12	TGTGCCTGGAGCCCCCTCGGTCAGCCCCAGCATTTT	CAWSPLGQPQHF
TRBV5-4	few	-	TRBJ1-4	16	TGTGCCAGCAGCTTGGACGCAGGGTCAACTAATGAAAAACTGTTTTTT	CASSLDAGSTNEKLFF
TRBV19	-	-	TRBJ2-3	14	TGTGCCGCGGGGACGATCCACAGCACAGATACGCAGTATTTT	CAAGTIHSTDTQYF
TRBV20-1	-	-	TRBJ2-1	11	TGCAGTGCTAGCGGGGACAATGAGCAGTTCTTC	CSASGDNEQFF
TRBV5-3	-	TRBD1	TRBJ1-2	16	TGTGCCAGAAGCTCGCGGGTCGGACAGGGGCGCTATGGCTACACCTTC	CARSSRVGQGRYGYTF
TRBV6-5	few	-	TRBJ1-1	13	TGTGCCAGCAGCCTCCCCGGCAGTGGGCGAGCTTTCTTT	CASSLPGSGRAFF
TRBV7-2	-	-	TRBJ1-2	15	TGTGCCAGCAGCGTAGCCGGGGGGGGCAGGGCTGGCTACACCTTC	CASSVAGGGRAGYTF
TRBV6-5	-	-	TRBJ2-7	14	TGTGCCAGCAGTTACCAGGTTAGCTCCTACGAGCAGTACTTC	CASSYQVSSYEQYF
TRBV6-5	-	-	TRBJ1-3	13	TGTGCCAGCAGTTACGGCCGGGGAAACACCATATATTTT	CASSYGRGNTIYF
TRBV27	few	-	TRBJ1-1	16	TGTGCCAGCAAGGAGGATCCAGGGAACGGGGCGCCTGAAGCTTTCTTT	CASKEDPGNGAPEAFF
TRBV19	-	-	TRBJ1-3	13	TGTGCCAGTAGGGCCCGAGACGGAAACACCATATATTTT	CASRARDGNTIYF
TRBV13	-	-	TRBJ2-3	14	TGTGCCAGCAGCGTCGGACGGAGCACAGATACGCAGTATTTT	CASSVGRSTDTQYF